Described below is a single T cell receptor (beta chain) sequence and its context. Its antigen remains unknown. This CDR3 contains 15 residues. CDR1 is SNHLY, CDR2 FYNNEI, per germline. Trimming stripped 8 bases from V and 1 base from J, with 14 bases between. These data originate in a study of cytomegalovirus exposure and HLA in healthy donors. Study-level findings and limits: A later analysis associated 15,000 to 20,000 TCR beta sequences with HLA alleles at a 0.05 false discovery rate.

Primers: 60 Vbeta forward and 13 Jbeta reverse. Method: immunoSEQ multiplex PCR; TCRdb's copy keeps in-frame clones and lacks some. The data contain some 190,000 clones, around 80% of them singletons. The chain has TRBV2 and TRBJ2-2, with a possible D match to TRBD2 (6 bases). The source is a girl aged 10 to 17 in good health and CMV-seropositive. Input material: PBMCs. The CDR3 loop reads CASCPMGGNTGELFF. The CDR3 nucleotides are TGTGCCAGCTGCCCGATGGGGGGGAACACCGGGGAGCTGTTTTTT.